This T cell receptor (beta chain) is from a study of blood T cell repertoires in COVID-19. Whole-study context: COVID-19 samples from acute and convalescent phases originated in the United States, Italy and Spain.

Original processing methods: Amplified reference gene primers provided the basis for estimating nucleated cell counts. This table comes from immunoSEQ multiplex PCR, and its TCRdb copy is limited to in-frame clones, with some not included. The V and J calls and clone size come from that table; D and trimming were worked out from the DNA. The data contain around 460,000 clones, around 90% of them singletons. Trimming cost V 4 bases and J 6 bases; bases outside gene matches: 35. This CDR3 region has 24 residues. Germline V gene data show CDR1 as MNHEY and CDR2 as SMNVEV (reference sequence). This chain links TRBV27 with TRBJ2-1; 8 nucleotides align to TRBD2. Input material: peripheral blood. The sequence was obtained from a man aged 18 to 35 with COVID-19, enrolled during active disease. The DNA for the CDR3 is TGTGCCAGCAGTTCAATTCTTAGTGTCCACGGACGACTAGCTCCAGCGGGAGAGAGCAATGAGCAGTTCTTC. Translated, it gives CASSSILSVHGRLAPAGESNEQFF.